This T cell receptor (beta chain) was retrieved from a study of shared clonotypes between healthy human individuals. Study conclusions and caveats: Rarefaction demonstrated incomplete sorted-subset sequencing despite large depth.

Note on this clone: Its antigen is not known.

In the naive CD8 group, cells lacked CD45RO and were positively selected for CCR7, so terminally differentiated effector memory CD45RA+ cells were left out. Per the authors' pipeline: Filtering was not the same, since immunoSEQ gave junction-only sequences without quality scores. This table comes from immunoSEQ multiplex PCR, and its TCRdb copy is limited to in-frame clones, with some not included. V, J and clone size are taken as reported in that table, and D and trimming were inferred from the DNA itself. The table lists around 2,000,000 clones, approximately 95% of them singletons. The germline V and J ends were trimmed by 4 bases and 4 bases, with 14 bases remaining between them. Germline V CDR1 and CDR2: GTSNPN, SVGIG (reference sequence). The CDR3 extends over 14 amino acids.

The V and J genes are TRBV30 and TRBJ2-1, with D unclear. This clonotype was obtained from a man aged 18-30 years in good health. The sequenced material came from naive CD8+ T cells sorted from blood. CDR3 amino acids: CAWNPWDGYNEQFF. DNA of the CDR3: TGTGCCTGGAACCCATGGGATGGGTACAATGAGCAGTTCTTC.